The 27 T cell receptor beta chains below all came from one sample that was sequenced in a study of long-term antiretroviral therapy in people with HIV. Run at survey level, the immunoSEQ assay was version v3.0. TCRdb's copy holds only in-frame clones and misses some; the assay was immunoSEQ multiplex PCR. The sample contains almost 30,000 clones, around 90% of which appear only once. The sequenced sample was unsorted PBMCs, obtained 3.2 years before starting antiretroviral therapy. These receptors originate from a man aged 50-60 years with HIV.

V gene TRBV25-1 combines with J gene TRBJ1-4; maybe TRBD1 (5 bases). This CDR3 is built from 15 residues. V was clipped by 4 bases and J by 7 bases, with 16 bases between them. Germline loops: CDR1 MGHDK, CDR2 SYGVNS. This chain's CDR3 is CASSGLQGGGEKLFF. The CDR3 DNA reads TGTGCCAGCAGTGGTCTCCAGGGCGGTGGTGAAAAACTGTTTTTT.

The V call is TRBV5-4, the J call TRBJ2-2; 12 nucleotides align to TRBD2. V was pared by 4 bases and J by 4 bases, with 2 bases of the junction left unmatched. The CDR3 extends over 15 amino acids. Germline V gene data show CDR1 as SGHNT and CDR2 as YYREEE (reference sequence). The CDR3 is CASSAGLAGTGELFF. CDR3 coding DNA: TGTGCCAGCAGCGCGGGACTAGCGGGCACCGGGGAGCTGTTTTTT.

This sequence joins TRBV5-4 and TRBJ1-1; no clear D gene. V lost 4 bases and J lost 5, with 18 bases in between. From germline, CDR1 is SGHNT and CDR2 YYREEE (reference sequence). The CDR3 has 15 amino acids. CDR3 DNA sequence: TGTGCCAGCAGCCCTTATACATCCGGAGGGACTGAAGCTTTCTTT. Translating gives CASSPYTSGGTEAFF.

The genes are TRBV29-1 and TRBJ2-3; D remains ambiguous. CDR3 length equals 10 residues. V lost 7 bases, J lost 2 bases, and 4 bases lay in between. CDR1 SQVTM and CDR2 ANQGSEA come from the germline V gene. CDR3 sequence: CSAHTDTQYF. DNA of the CDR3: TGCAGCGCCCACACAGATACGCAGTATTTT.

The V and J genes are TRBV27 and TRBJ2-3, with TRBD2 matching over 15 bases. The junction had 7 bases not matched to a gene; V was cut back by 5 bases and J by 4 bases. Per germline, CDR1 MNHEY and CDR2 SMNVEV (reference sequence). The CDR3 is 17 residues long. DNA of the CDR3: TGTGCCAGCAGTCCGCGGACTAGCGGGAGGGCGCCAGATACGCAGTATTTT. As protein: CASSPRTSGRAPDTQYF.

The chain combines TRBV19 with TRBJ2-3; 12 bases agree with TRBD2. Germline V gene lookup returns CDR1 LNHDA and CDR2 SQIVND (reference sequence). Germline trimming cut 2 bases from V and 5 bases from J; bases unmatched to any gene: 8. CDR3 length: 17 amino acids. DNA for the CDR3: TGTGCCAGTAGTATAAATCGACTAGCGGGAGTTAGAGATACGCAGTATTTT. This sequence encodes CASSINRLAGVRDTQYF. Together with reference TRBV19 and TRBJ2-3, the CDR3 gives the full variable domain: DGGITQSPKYLFRKEGQNVTLSCEQNLNHDAMYWYRQDPGQGLRLIYYSQIVNDFQKGDIAEGYSVSREKKESFPLTVTSAQKNPTAFYLCASSINRLAGVRDTQYFGPGTRLTVL.

This chain uses TRBV27 with TRBJ1-3; D perhaps matches TRBD1 (6 bases). The V end lost 5 bases, the J end lost 4 bases, and 18 bases lay between the germline ends. The germline gives CDR1 MNHEY, CDR2 SMNVEV (reference sequence). The CDR3 has 16 residues. The CDR3 reads CASSPTGFKRGNTIYF. The CDR3 DNA reads TGTGCCAGCAGTCCTACAGGGTTCAAGAGAGGAAACACCATATATTTT.

The chain has TRBV18 and TRBJ1-2, with D hard to call. Germline V gives CDR1 KGHSH, CDR2 LQKENI. CDR3 length: 13 residues. Trimming removed 0 bases from V and 6 bases from J, with 8 bases in between. CDR3 protein: CASSPPSWNGYTF. CDR3 DNA sequence: TGTGCCAGCTCACCACCCTCGTGGAATGGCTACACCTTC.

The CDR3 DNA follows: TGCGCCAGCAGCGAGGGACTAGCGGGGGTCTATAACACCGGGGAGCTGTTTTTT. It codes for CASSEGLAGVYNTGELFF. The J gene is TRBJ2-2, the V gene TRBV5-1; 14 nucleotides match TRBD2. The germline V gene has CDR1 SGHRS and CDR2 YFSETQ. V was pared by 4 bases and J by 2 bases, with 7 bases of the junction left unmatched. CDR3 length: 18 residues.

The chain couples TRBV28 to TRBJ2-1; no definite D call. The CDR3 totals 12 residues. Deletions cut 2 bases from V and 16 bases from J, with 15 bases between. Germline V lookup: CDR1 MDHEN, CDR2 SYDVKM. As DNA, the CDR3 is TGTGCCAGCAGTTTAACCCGCCAGTCCCCCTTCTTC. The encoded protein is CASSLTRQSPFF.

The chain couples TRBV5-4 to TRBJ2-3; a possible D gene is TRBD2 (5 bases). Trimming cost V 4 bases and J 2 bases, with 14 bases left between them. This CDR3 is 15 amino acids long. Looked up from germline, CDR1 is SGHNT and CDR2 is YYREEE (reference sequence). The CDR3 bases are TGTGCCAGCAGCGGAGTGGGAGTCTACACAGATACGCAGTATTTT. It encodes CASSGVGVYTDTQYF.

The chain links TRBV10-3 to TRBJ2-7, with 7 bases fitting TRBD1. The germline CDR1 and CDR2 sequences are ENHRY and SYGVKD. The CDR3 runs 15 residues. V gave up 3 bases and J gave up 6 bases; unmatched junction bases: 11. The CDR3 sequence is CAISDDWTGDPEQYF. CDR3 DNA: TGTGCCATCAGTGATGATTGGACAGGCGACCCCGAGCAGTACTTC.

The chain carries TRBV29-1 and TRBJ2-2; D unclear. CDR3 size: 13 residues. Trimming cost V 5 bases and J 6 bases, with 13 bases left between them. Germline values: CDR1 SQVTM, CDR2 ANQGSEA. The CDR3, as DNA: TGCAGCGTTTCCTCGGACGGGTCCGGGGAGCTGTTTTTT. The encoded protein is CSVSSDGSGELFF.

The chain is built from TRBV5-1 and TRBJ2-2, with D perhaps matching TRBD1 or TRBD2 (5 bases each). V was clipped by 3 bases and J by 0 bases, with 9 bases between them. The CDR3 spans 15 residues. CDR1 is SGHRS, CDR2 YFSETQ, per germline. The CDR3 reads CASSWGRPNTGELFF. The CDR3, as DNA: TGCGCCAGCAGCTGGGGACGTCCGAACACCGGGGAGCTGTTTTTT.

The rearrangement uses TRBV7-2 and TRBJ2-3, with TRBD2 matching 9 bases. Germline CDR1 is SGHTA and CDR2 is FQGNSA. V lost 0 bases and J lost 8; bases outside the gene matches: 9. The CDR3 spans 16 residues. Here the CDR3 reads CASSLASGGPGVTQYF. The DNA for the CDR3 is TGTGCCAGCAGCTTAGCTAGCGGGGGACCGGGTGTTACGCAGTATTTT.

This clone was seen once. The chain is built from TRBV7-9 and TRBJ2-3, with TRBD1 identical over 9 bases. V gave up 8 bases and J gave up 2 bases; unmatched junction bases: 8. The germline V gene encodes CDR1 SEHNR and CDR2 FQNEAQ (reference sequence). This CDR3 region has 15 residues. For the CDR3, the DNA is TGTGCCAGCGGATGGGACAGGGAAGCCACAGATACGCAGTATTTT. Its translation is CASGWDREATDTQYF.

V and J are TRBV27 and TRBJ2-7; D might be TRBD2 (6 bases). The germline gives CDR1 MNHEY, CDR2 SMNVEV (reference sequence). This CDR3 is 14 amino acids long. V dropped 5 bases and J dropped 0 bases, with 11 bases sitting between them. The CDR3 loop reads CASSASASSYEQYF. CDR3 coding DNA: TGTGCCAGCAGTGCTAGCGCTTCCTCCTACGAGCAGTACTTC.

The chain is built from TRBV5-6 and TRBJ1-2; no firm D call. The CDR3 has 11 amino acids. V lost 0 bases to trimming and J lost 11 bases, with 8 bases between them. The germline gives CDR1 SGHDT, CDR2 YYEEEE. CDR3 bases: TGTGCCAGCAGCTTGGGTATTGCGTACACCTTC. It specifies CASSLGIAYTF. Full variable domain (outside the CDR3, taken from reference TRBV5-6 and TRBJ1-2): DAGVTQSPTHLIKTRGQQVTLRCSPKSGHDTVSWYQQALGQGPQFIFQYYEEEERQRGNFPDRFSGHQFPNYSSELNVNALLLGDSALYLCASSLGIAYTFGSGTRLTVV.

The gene calls are TRBV6-1 and TRBJ2-7; unclear D gene. Trimming removed 10 bases from V and 3 bases from J, with 7 bases in between. Germline lookup yields CDR1 MNHNS and CDR2 SASEGT. The length of the CDR3 is 10 residues. The CDR3: CATLNYEQYF. CDR3 DNA: TGTGCCACCCTTAACTACGAGCAGTACTTC.

The rearrangement uses TRBV7-2 and TRBJ2-3, with TRBD1 identical over 8 bases. CDR3 size: 14 residues. V was clipped by 2 bases and J by 5 bases; unmatched bases: 3. Germline V lookup: CDR1 SGHTA, CDR2 FQGNSA. This chain's CDR3 is CASSLQGAEDTQYF. In DNA form, the CDR3 reads TGTGCCAGCAGCTTACAGGGGGCTGAAGATACGCAGTATTTT.

The chain carries TRBV5-5 and TRBJ2-1; D unclear. The CDR3 length is 15 residues. CDR1 is SGHKS, CDR2 YYEKEE, per germline (reference sequence). Trimming removed 3 bases from V and 5 bases from J, with 15 bases in between. The CDR3 is CASSSVRPANNEQFF. Here the CDR3 DNA reads TGTGCCAGCAGCTCCGTCCGGCCAGCGAACAATGAGCAGTTCTTC. The entire variable domain, with the rest obtained from reference TRBV5-5 and TRBJ2-1, is as follows: DAGVTQSPTHLIKTRGQQVTLRCSPISGHKSVSWYQQVLGQGPQFIFQYYEKEERGRGNFPDRFSARQFPNYSSELNVNALLLGDSALYLCASSSVRPANNEQFFGPGTRLTVL.

The V and J genes are TRBV7-9 and TRBJ2-7, with 9 bases that match TRBD1. V lost 4 bases and J lost 9; bases outside the gene matches: 7. The germline CDR1 and CDR2 sequences are SEHNR and FQNEAQ (reference sequence). CDR3 length equals 13 residues. The CDR3 nucleotides read TGTGCCAGCAGCTCCACAGGGGGCGGTGCGCAGTACTTC. Protein product: CASSSTGGGAQYF.

The CDR3 loop reads CASSYGAAYEQYF. CDR3 sequence (DNA): TGTGCCAGCAGTTACGGGGCAGCCTACGAGCAGTACTTC. The chain has TRBV6-5 and TRBJ2-7; possibly TRBD1 for D (5 bases). Germline CDR1 is MNHEY and CDR2 is SVGAGI. The V and J ends lost 2 bases and 2 bases respectively, with 7 bases between them. The CDR3 is made up of 13 amino acids.

This chain uses TRBV5-8 with TRBJ2-4, with D possibly TRBD1 on 6 matching bases. Germline CDR1 is SGHTS and CDR2 is YDEGEE. Trimming removed 0 bases from V and 0 bases from J, with 13 bases in between. This CDR3 contains 17 residues. CDR3 in DNA: TGTGCCAGCAGCTTGGGGCAGGGGAGAGGAGCCAAAAACATTCAGTACTTC. Amino acid sequence: CASSLGQGRGAKNIQYF.

The V and J genes are TRBV7-3 and TRBJ2-1, with D perhaps matching TRBD1 (6 bases). V lost 0 bases and J 7 bases, leaving 16 bases between the germline ends. CDR1 SGHTA and CDR2 FQGTGA come from the germline V gene. The CDR3 extends over 16 amino acids. CDR3 sequence (DNA): TGTGCCAGCAGCTTAACTTTGTCAGGCAGGGGAAATGAGCAGTTCTTC. Translated: CASSLTLSGRGNEQFF.

J is TRBJ1-4 and V is TRBV4-1, with D uncertain. Germline V gene sequence: CDR1 MGHRA, CDR2 YSYEKL. V was clipped by 0 bases and J by 0 bases, with 5 bases between them. This CDR3 region has 15 residues. The CDR3 protein is CASSQDQATNEKLFF. The CDR3 DNA is TGCGCCAGCAGCCAAGATCAGGCAACTAATGAAAAACTGTTTTTT.

This sequence joins TRBV27 and TRBJ1-5; D is ambiguous. In germline, CDR1 is MNHEY, CDR2 SMNVEV (reference sequence). The CDR3 runs to 14 residues. The V end was cut by 6 bases, the J end by 0 bases, with 9 bases between. Here the CDR3 DNA reads TGTGCCAGCAGCCTTTTTGTTAGCAATCAGCCCCAGCATTTT. Amino acids: CASSLFVSNQPQHF.